This T cell receptor (beta chain) is drawn from a study of shared clonotypes between healthy human individuals. This clone was seen only once. Clones were read by immunoSEQ multiplex PCR, and TCRdb kept only the in-frame ones, dropping some. The repertoire holds more than 2,000,000 clones, with over 85% as singletons. Trimming at V came to 3 bases and at J to 5 bases, leaving 8 bases not matched to a gene. This CDR3 region has 15 residues. The germline V gene has CDR1 ENHRY and CDR2 SYGVKD. The TCR comes from a man aged 18 to 30 in good health. The chain links TRBV10-3 to TRBJ2-5, with 8 bases aligning to TRBD2. Sequencing used naive CD4+ T cells sorted from blood. The subset was: CD45RA+ positively selected. Written as DNA, the CDR3 is TGTGCCATCAGTGACCCGAGACGGGGGGGGGAGACCCAGTACTTC. It translates to CAISDPRRGGETQYF.